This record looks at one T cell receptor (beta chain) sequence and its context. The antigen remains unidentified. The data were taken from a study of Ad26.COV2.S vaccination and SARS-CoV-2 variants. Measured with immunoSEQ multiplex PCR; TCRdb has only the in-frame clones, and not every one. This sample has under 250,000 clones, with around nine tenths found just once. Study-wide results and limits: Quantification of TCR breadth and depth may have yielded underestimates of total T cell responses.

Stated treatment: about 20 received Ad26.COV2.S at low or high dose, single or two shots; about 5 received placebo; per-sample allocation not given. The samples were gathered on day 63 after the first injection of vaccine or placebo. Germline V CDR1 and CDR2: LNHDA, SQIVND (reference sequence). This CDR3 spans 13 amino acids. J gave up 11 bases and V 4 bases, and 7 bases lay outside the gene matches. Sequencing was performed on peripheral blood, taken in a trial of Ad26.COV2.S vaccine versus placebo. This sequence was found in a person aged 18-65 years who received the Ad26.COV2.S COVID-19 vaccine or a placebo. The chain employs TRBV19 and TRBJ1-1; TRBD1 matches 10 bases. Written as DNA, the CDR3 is TGTGCCAGTAGTACCCGGGACAGGGGAGGTGCTTTCTTT. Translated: CASSTRDRGGAFF.